This section outlines one T cell receptor beta chain sequence together with its context. What it binds is not known. The data were taken from a study of radiotherapy plus CTLA-4 blockade in lung cancer. Study as a whole: An objective response was seen in about 18% of patients, and disease control in over 25%.

Study-wide findings and caveats: Response was reportedly best predicted by early blood T cell clone dynamics, with interferon-beta. Blood-borne expansion of tumor-derived TCR clones followed radiotherapy plus ipilimumab.

In chemo-refractory metastatic non-small-cell lung cancer, patients got ipilimumab CTLA-4 blockade together with focal radiation. Here immunoSEQ multiplex PCR was the method, and the copy in TCRdb shows in-frame clones only, minus some. This repertoire shows fewer than 50,000 clones, more than 60% found once; its top ten account for about a fifth. Trimming at V came to 3 bases and at J to 5 bases, leaving 6 bases not matched to a gene. Germline CDR1 is MNHNY and CDR2 is SVGAGI (reference sequence). The CDR3 is 14 amino acids. Sample: peripheral blood, taken from a patient treated with radiotherapy plus ipilimumab. V gene TRBV6-6 combines with J gene TRBJ2-7, with 8 bases fitting TRBD1. The clonotype was recovered from a human donor with non-small cell lung cancer who had a partial response to radiotherapy plus ipilimumab. This CDR3 is CASSYSGTGNEQYF. The DNA for the CDR3 is TGTGCCAGCAGTTATTCCGGGACAGGCAACGAGCAGTACTTC.